This T cell receptor (beta chain) was recorded in a study of regulatory T cells in long-lasting Graves disease. Time point defined: newly diagnosed GD, antithyroid drugs for less than 3 months. PBMC RNA served as the TCR library source. A few counts support this clonotype. CDR1 and CDR2 (germline): SQVTM, ANQGSEA. V lost 3 bases to trimming and J lost 1 base, with 9 bases between them. The length of the CDR3 is 13 residues. TCR beta libraries were built with iRepertoire HTBI primers and Arm-PCR of CDR3 regions. TCRdb itself ran the multiplex PCR reads through MiXCR, one entry per CDR3 protein. The sample lists 380,000 or so distinct CDR3 sequences, about 17% occurring once. The same sample was also studied in work on T cells in Graves' hyperthyroidism and ophthalmopathy. That work contributes: Investigators excluded patients with uncontrolled infection, other autoimmune disease, pregnancy or lactation. RT-PCR in the first round (using the HTBI primer set) targeted the TCR CDR3. Onset of ophthalmopathy came a median about 6.5 months after the model predicted it.

The TCR was taken from a woman between 18 and 29 years old with Graves disease. This rearrangement joins TRBV29-1 to TRBJ1-1; perhaps TRBD1 as D (5 bases). The sample here was peripheral blood mononuclear cells (PBMCs), taken at new diagnosis, from a patient treated with antithyroid drugs. This chain's CDR3 is CSVERTPNTEAFF. In DNA form, the CDR3 reads TGCAGCGTTGAGAGGACACCGAACACTGAAGCTTTCTTT.